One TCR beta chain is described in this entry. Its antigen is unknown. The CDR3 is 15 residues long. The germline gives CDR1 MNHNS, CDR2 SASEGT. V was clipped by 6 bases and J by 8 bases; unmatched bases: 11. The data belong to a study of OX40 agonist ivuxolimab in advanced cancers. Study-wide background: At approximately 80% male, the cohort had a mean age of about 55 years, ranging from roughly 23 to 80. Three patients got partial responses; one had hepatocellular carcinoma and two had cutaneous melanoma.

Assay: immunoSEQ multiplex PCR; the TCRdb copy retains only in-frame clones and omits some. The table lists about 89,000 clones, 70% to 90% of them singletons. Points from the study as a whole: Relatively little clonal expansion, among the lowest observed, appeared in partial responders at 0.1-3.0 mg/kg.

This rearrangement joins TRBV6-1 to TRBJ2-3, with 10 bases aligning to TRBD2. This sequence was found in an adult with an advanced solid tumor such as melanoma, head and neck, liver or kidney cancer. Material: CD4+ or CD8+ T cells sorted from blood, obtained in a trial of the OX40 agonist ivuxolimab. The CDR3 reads CASSGSGGAGGTQYF. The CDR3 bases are TGTGCCAGCAGCGGCAGCGGGGGGGCCGGCGGTACGCAGTATTTT.